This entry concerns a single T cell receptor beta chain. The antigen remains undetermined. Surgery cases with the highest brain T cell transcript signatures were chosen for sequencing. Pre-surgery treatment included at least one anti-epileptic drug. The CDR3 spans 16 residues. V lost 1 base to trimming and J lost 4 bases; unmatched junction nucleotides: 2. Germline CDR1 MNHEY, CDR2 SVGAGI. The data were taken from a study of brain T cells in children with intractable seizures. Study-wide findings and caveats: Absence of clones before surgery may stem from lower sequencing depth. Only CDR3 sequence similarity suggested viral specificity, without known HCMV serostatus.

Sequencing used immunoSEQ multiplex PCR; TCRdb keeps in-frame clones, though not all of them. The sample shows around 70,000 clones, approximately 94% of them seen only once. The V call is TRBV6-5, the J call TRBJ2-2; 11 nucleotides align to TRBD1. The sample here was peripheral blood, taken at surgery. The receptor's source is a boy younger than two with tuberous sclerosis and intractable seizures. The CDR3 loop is CASSYLGQGGTGELFF. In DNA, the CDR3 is TGTGCCAGCAGTTACTTGGGACAGGGGGGCACCGGGGAGCTGTTTTTT.